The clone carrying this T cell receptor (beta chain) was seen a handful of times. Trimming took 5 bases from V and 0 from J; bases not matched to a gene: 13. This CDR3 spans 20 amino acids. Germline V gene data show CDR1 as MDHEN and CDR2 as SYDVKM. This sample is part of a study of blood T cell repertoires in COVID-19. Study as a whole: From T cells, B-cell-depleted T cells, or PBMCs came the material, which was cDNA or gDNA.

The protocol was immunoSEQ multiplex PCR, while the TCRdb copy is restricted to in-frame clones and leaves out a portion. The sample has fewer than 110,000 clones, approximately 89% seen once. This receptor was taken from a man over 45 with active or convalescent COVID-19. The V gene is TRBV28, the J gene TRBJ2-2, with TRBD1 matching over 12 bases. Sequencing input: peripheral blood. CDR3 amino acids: CASSPYVRDRGLSNTGELFF. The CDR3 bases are TGTGCCAGCAGTCCCTACGTCCGGGACAGGGGGCTATCGAACACCGGGGAGCTGTTTTTT.